This is a list of T cell receptor beta chains from one sample in a study of T cells in localized non-small cell lung cancer. Profiling relied on immunoSEQ multiplex PCR, and the TCRdb table lists in-frame clones only, not all of them. The sample lists about 24,000 clones, approximately 88% occurring once. The material was peripheral blood, obtained before any cancer treatment. The receptor set was obtained from a man aged 40-75 years with stage I squamous cell lung carcinoma. The conserved cysteine and the conserved F or W are not part of the CDR3 here. Each record gives: J gene, D gene, V gene, CDR3 protein. D genes are given only for firm matches.

>TRBJ2-7|.|TRBV4-1
ASSLQTDYEQY
>TRBJ1-5|.|TRBV7-2
ASSLAKGWFQPQH
>TRBJ1-5|TRBD1|TRBV28
ASSWGGSWRQGVQPQH
>TRBJ2-5|.|TRBV11-2
ASSLTVPQETQY
>TRBJ2-2|.|TRBV19
ASSPLGGPYTGELF
>TRBJ1-3|.|TRBV4-1
ASSQEAWMDTIY
>TRBJ2-1|TRBD2|TRBV7-7
ASSLGGVDNEQF
>TRBJ1-5|TRBD1|TRBV2
ASSITGDQPQH
>TRBJ2-7|.|TRBV28
ASRVTSPRAGKAYEQY
>TRBJ2-5|TRBD2|TRBV6-6
AGSSGGNQETQY
>TRBJ2-3|.|TRBV7-2
ASSLSRTSDTQY
>TRBJ1-5|.|TRBV2
ASSEGTVSQPQH
>TRBJ2-5|TRBD1|TRBV10-3
AIRGGQGSETQY
>TRBJ2-1|TRBD1|TRBV7-8
ASSQTGQLDYNEQF
>TRBJ1-2|.|TRBV27
ASSSGGGYT
>TRBJ1-2|TRBD1|TRBV5-4
ASSFTGADYGYT
>TRBJ1-5|.|TRBV2
ASTDSLYSNQPQH